This TCR beta chain was profiled in a study of early T cells in non-severe SARS-CoV-2 infection. Looking at the study overall: Bulk RNA taken from unsorted whole blood was sequenced, leaving chains unpaired.

This clonotype showed up many times. Its target is not known. Study results and limitations: Anti-spike CD8 specificities were favored by VDJdb matching, whose results missed private and CD4 specificities.

Germline CDR1 is KGHDR and CDR2 is SFDVKD. The CDR3 is made up of 14 amino acids. With 7 bases clipped from V and 6 bases from J, the junction kept 7 bases outside the gene matches. Individual cDNA molecules received unique molecular identifiers during library preparation. TCRdb re-analysed the 5' RACE reads in MiXCR, keeping a single row per CDR3 protein. The sample has 25,000 to 30,000 distinct CDR3 sequences; 5.3% are singletons. The receptor was derived from an adult who was a healthcare worker with PCR-confirmed SARS-CoV-2 infection or an uninfected control (not recorded which). This chain connects TRBV24-1 to TRBJ2-3, with 9 nucleotides matching TRBD2. The source material was whole blood. The CDR3 reads CATRASGRRDTQYF. The DNA of the CDR3 is TGTGCCACCAGGGCAAGCGGGAGGAGGGATACGCAGTATTTT.